The clone carrying this T cell receptor (beta chain) was detected ten times or more. What was amplified from RNA transcripts were TCR beta CDR3 regions. TCR CDR3 regions were first amplified by RT-PCR with HTBI primers. TCRdb ran MiXCR on the multiplex PCR reads and lists one entry per CDR3 protein. Here the sample spans around 400,000 distinct CDR3 sequences, 13% to 15% being singletons. The sample belongs to a study of T cells in Graves' hyperthyroidism and ophthalmopathy. Exclusion followed for patients with uncontrolled infection, other autoimmune disease, pregnancy or lactation. In germline, CDR1 is PRHDT, CDR2 FYEKMQ (reference sequence). CDR3 length: 15 amino acids. V gave up 0 bases and J gave up 6 bases, with 11 bases separating them.

The sample taken for sequencing was blood. The TCR comes from a woman aged 55-70 years with Graves' ophthalmopathy. The chain has TRBV13 and TRBJ1-4; D possibly corresponds to TRBD1 (5 bases). CDR3 DNA sequence: TGTGCCAGCAGCTTAGGTGGGGACGGGGATGAAAAACTGTTTTTT. Translation gives CASSLGGDGDEKLFF.